The T cell receptor beta chain described here comes from a study of cytomegalovirus exposure and HLA in healthy donors. Study-wide findings and caveats: Altogether, 150 to 200 TCR beta chains were recorded as cytomegalovirus-associated. Earlier findings revealed that most TCR beta V segments proved productive either about 87% or about 30% of the time.

The PCR contained 60 Vbeta and 13 Jbeta primers. Measured with immunoSEQ multiplex PCR; TCRdb has only the in-frame clones, and not every one. The table has around 140,000 clones, 65% to 80% seen once; the top ten hold roughly 4.2%. This clone was found a few times. The antigen is not known. This CDR3 contains 12 residues. Trimming removed 7 bases from V and 7 bases from J, with 13 bases in between. Germline values: CDR1 LNHDA, CDR2 SQIVND (reference sequence). The receptor was derived from a male donor in good health and CMV-seropositive. This rearrangement joins TRBV19 to TRBJ1-1; no clear D. Sequenced sample: PBMCs. The CDR3 DNA reads TGTGCCAGTAAGCAGACAAACTTTGAAGCTTTCTTT. Amino acid sequence: CASKQTNFEAFF.